The entry that follows covers one T cell receptor (beta chain) sequence. Its antigen is as yet unknown. This record belongs to a study of T-cell memory formation after mild COVID-19. Study-wide results and caveats: Clones that got smaller from day 15 to 85 had even CD4/CD8, while clones growing later tipped toward CD4+.

The CDR3 is 14 amino acids. V lost 7 bases and J 4 bases, leaving 15 bases between the germline ends. Using its own MiXCR run on the 5' RACE reads, TCRdb lists one record per CDR3 protein. The data hold about 340,000 distinct CDR3 sequences, with roughly 15% observed a single time. Sequenced input: PBMCs or a T cell subset sorted from them (not recorded which). The chain joins TRBV12-3 or TRBV12-4 to TRBJ2-3, with D unresolved. The receptor was isolated from a man between 18 and 35 years old who had mild COVID-19 (a few samples of this study predate the infection). Cell type and time point are not known. The CDR3: CASKWGRASDTQYF. The CDR3 nucleotides read TGTGCCAGCAAATGGGGTCGTGCGTCAGATACGCAGTATTTT.